Shown below are 26 T cell receptor beta chains from a single sample sequenced in a study of graft-versus-host responses after intestinal transplantation. The assay was immunoSEQ multiplex PCR, and TCRdb's table has in-frame clones only and misses some. The sample lists about 14,000 clones; under 85% were seen once. Researchers processed graft tissue to release intraepithelial and lamina propria lymphocytes. The sequencing used ileum tissue, collected just under 28 days after intestinal transplant. Receptors were obtained from a human patient who received an intestinal transplant, so some T cells may come from the graft donor.

The rearrangement links TRBV5-1 to TRBJ2-3; maybe TRBD1 (6 bases). The CDR3 loop spans 14 amino acids. Germline assignment: CDR1 SGHRS and CDR2 YFSETQ. With 5 bases removed from V and 2 bases from J, the gap between germline ends came to 12 bases. In nucleotides, the CDR3 is TGCGCCAGCAGACGGGACACCATCACAGATACGCAGTATTTT. Translated, it gives CASRRDTITDTQYF.

This chain connects TRBV5-1 to TRBJ2-5, with 12 bases lining up with TRBD2. Looked up from germline, CDR1 is SGHRS and CDR2 is YFSETQ. This CDR3 comprises 18 residues. V was pared by 3 bases and J by 3 bases, with 12 bases of the junction left unmatched. The CDR3 DNA follows: TGCGCCAGCAGCTCACTACTAGCGGGGGGACCCCATAAAGAGACCCAGTACTTC. This encodes CASSSLLAGGPHKETQYF.

The chain employs TRBV12-5 and TRBJ2-1; 12 nucleotides agree with TRBD2. V was pared by 4 bases and J by 4 bases, with 8 bases of the junction left unmatched. This CDR3 is 17 amino acids long. The germline gives CDR1 LGHNT, CDR2 FRNRAP. CDR3 in DNA: TGTGCTAGTGGTTCGGCGACTAGCGGGGGTCTTTACAATGAGCAGTTCTTC. The encoded protein is CASGSATSGGLYNEQFF.

This chain joins TRBV4-1 and TRBJ2-3; no clear D gene. Germline loops: CDR1 MGHRA, CDR2 YSYEKL. This CDR3 comprises 14 residues. V shed 4 bases and J shed 1 base, with 9 bases lying between them. CDR3 sequence reads: CASSPAVGTDTQYF. Here the CDR3 DNA reads TGCGCCAGCAGCCCCGCGGTAGGCACAGATACGCAGTATTTT.

Regarding this clone: This sample also contains other DNA sequences that code for the same CDR3. J is TRBJ1-5 and V is TRBV7-2, with D uncertain. Trimming shortened V by 1 base and J by 2 bases, and 9 bases separated the two germline ends. The CDR3 runs 15 residues. Germline CDR1 is SGHTA and CDR2 is FQGNSA. CDR3 sequence: CASSLDAGGNQPQHF. The CDR3 nucleotides read TGTGCCAGCAGCTTAGATGCGGGTGGCAATCAGCCCCAGCATTTT.

The rearrangement links TRBV7-2 to TRBJ2-4; D not certain. The CDR3 is 16 amino acids. The germline V gene has CDR1 SGHTA and CDR2 FQGNSA. V dropped 5 bases and J dropped 1 base, with 15 bases sitting between them. In DNA, the CDR3 is TGTGCCAGCAGCCTCCGTCTAGGTGGGGCCAAAAACATTCAGTACTTC. Protein product: CASSLRLGGAKNIQYF.

This chain joins TRBV10-3 and TRBJ1-6, with D uncertain. V was clipped by 5 bases and J by 6 bases, with 8 bases between them. Germline V CDR1 and CDR2: ENHRY, SYGVKD. The CDR3 loop spans 13 amino acids. This chain's CDR3 is CAISLGSNSPLHF. CDR3 sequence (DNA): TGTGCCATCAGTCTGGGGAGTAATTCACCCCTCCACTTT.

This chain joins TRBV28 and TRBJ1-2, with D unclear. Trimming left V 6 bases short and J 6 bases short, with 5 bases between. Germline CDR1 MDHEN, CDR2 SYDVKM. The CDR3 has 10 residues. CDR3 nucleotide sequence: TGTGCCAGCAGGCAGAATGGCTACACCTTC. Translation: CASRQNGYTF.

The chain links TRBV28 to TRBJ2-7, with a weak D call TRBD2 (5 bases). The CDR3 is made up of 15 amino acids. The germline V gene encodes CDR1 MDHEN and CDR2 SYDVKM. V gave up 8 bases and J gave up 0 bases, with 17 bases separating them. The chain's CDR3 is CASSGRRTSSYEQYV. The CDR3 DNA sequence: TGTGCCAGCTCTGGAAGGAGGACGTCCTCCTACGAGCAGTACGTC.

The chain employs TRBV4-3 and TRBJ2-2; D remains unclear. Germline V gives CDR1 LGHNA, CDR2 YSLEER. Trimming removed 0 bases at V and 4 bases at J, with 3 bases between. CDR3 length equals 13 residues. The CDR3 bases are TGCGCCAGCAGCCAAGACAGCACCGGGGAGCTGTTTTTT. Translated: CASSQDSTGELFF.

This sequence joins TRBV15 and TRBJ2-7; 9 bases fit TRBD1. With V trimmed by 5 bases and J by 3 bases, 11 bases remained unmatched. The CDR3 runs 16 residues. Germline CDR1 reads LNHNV; CDR2 reads YYDKDF (reference sequence). CDR3: CATSGGTGNPLYEQYF. Written as DNA, the CDR3 is TGTGCCACCAGCGGGGGGACAGGGAACCCACTCTACGAGCAGTACTTC.

CDR3 region: CASSFGQGGYYGYTF. DNA for the CDR3: TGTGCCAGCAGCTTCGGACAGGGCGGATACTATGGCTACACCTTC. This rearrangement joins TRBV5-4 to TRBJ1-2; 8 nucleotides line up with TRBD1. Germline CDR1 and CDR2: SGHNT and YYREEE (reference sequence). Germline trimming cut 2 bases from V and 3 bases from J; bases unmatched to any gene: 6. There are 15 residues in the CDR3. Based on the CDR3 plus reference TRBV5-4 and TRBJ1-2, the full variable domain is ETGVTQSPTHLIKTRGQQVTLRCSSQSGHNTVSWYQQALGQGPQFIFQYYREEENGRGNFPPRFSGLQFPNYSSELNVNALELDDSALYLCASSFGQGGYYGYTFGSGTRLTVV.

The chain joins TRBV6-5 to TRBJ2-2; D unresolved. This CDR3 spans 13 amino acids. Trimming stripped 5 bases from V and 5 bases from J, with 9 bases between. Germline V gives CDR1 MNHEY, CDR2 SVGAGI. In DNA form, the CDR3 reads TGTGCCAGCAGTGCGGTGGTTACCGGGGAGCTGTTTTTT. This translates into CASSAVVTGELFF.

This clone has only a few counts. The rearrangement uses TRBV30 and TRBJ2-7; 8 bases agree with TRBD1. Germline V lookup: CDR1 GTSNPN, CDR2 SVGIG (reference sequence). J gave up 5 bases and V 3 bases, and 6 bases lay outside the gene matches. The CDR3 spans 13 residues. CDR3: CAWSRGLYDEQYV. CDR3 DNA sequence: TGTGCCTGGAGCAGGGGGCTCTACGACGAGCAGTACGTC.

Comments on this clone: At one of its ends the junction is not consistent with the germline gene, which may arise from a read error. The chain joins TRBV7-7 to TRBJ1-4; no firm D call. The CDR3 sequence is 15 residues long. Germline V gene data show CDR1 as SSHAT and CDR2 as FNYEAQ (reference sequence). The CDR3 coding sequence is TGTGCTAGCAGCTTAAGCGGGTCACAAAATGAAAAACTGTTTTTT. Translating gives CASSLSGSQNEKLFF.

This sequence joins TRBV5-1 and TRBJ1-3; 7 bases match TRBD1. The germline V gene encodes CDR1 SGHRS and CDR2 YFSETQ. The CDR3 is 19 residues long. The trim removed 4 bases at V and 0 bases at J, leaving 16 bases unmatched. CDR3 bases: TGCGCCAGCAGCCCGGACCCCCTCAGGGGGTCCTTCTCTGGAAACACCATATATTTT. Translating gives CASSPDPLRGSFSGNTIYF. The complete variable domain, with remaining parts taken from reference TRBV5-1 and TRBJ1-3, reads KAGVTQTPRYLIKTRGQQVTLSCSPISGHRSVSWYQQTPGQGLQFLFEYFSETQRNKGNFPGRFSGRQFSNSRSEMNVSTLELGDSALYLCASSPDPLRGSFSGNTIYFGEGSWLTVV.

This chain uses TRBV6-5 with TRBJ2-1; tentative D call: TRBD2 (6 bases). Trimming left V 6 bases short and J 11 bases short, with 14 bases between. The CDR3 covers 12 residues. Germline assignment: CDR1 MNHEY and CDR2 SVGAGI. CDR3 loop: CASSPGGGKQFF. The CDR3 DNA reads as TGTGCCAGCAGCCCCGGTGGGGGGAAGCAGTTCTTC.

J is TRBJ2-1 and V is TRBV5-8, with 8 bases lining up with TRBD1. V trimming: 4 bases; J trimming: 7 bases; junction bases outside the gene matches: 7. The CDR3 length is 14 residues. CDR1 and CDR2 from the germline V gene are SGHTS and YDEGEE. The CDR3 DNA reads TGTGCCAGCAGCAAATGGACAGGGATTAATGAGCAGTTCTTC. The encoded protein is CASSKWTGINEQFF.

The CDR3 DNA is TGTGCCAGCAGCTTAGCAGAGGACAGAGACCTCTATGGCTACACCTTC. Translation gives CASSLAEDRDLYGYTF. V gene TRBV7-2 combines with J gene TRBJ1-2, with D possibly matching TRBD1 (6 bases). Germline CDR1 is SGHTA and CDR2 is FQGNSA. The CDR3 runs to 16 residues. V shed 0 bases and J shed 4 bases, with 15 bases lying between them.

Note on this clone: The junction departs from the called germline gene at one end, perhaps through a read error. The rearrangement links TRBV7-7 to TRBJ2-5; possible D gene TRBD1, 6 bases. Germline CDR1 SSHAT, CDR2 FNYEAQ (reference sequence). The CDR3 length is 13 residues. CDR3 in DNA: TGTGCTAGCAGCACGGACAGACAAGAGACCCAGTACTTC. Translated, it gives CASSTDRQETQYF.

The rearrangement joins TRBV27 to TRBJ1-2; possible D gene TRBD1, 5 bases. CDR3 length equals 12 residues. Per germline, CDR1 MNHEY and CDR2 SMNVEV (reference sequence). Trimming stripped 11 bases from V and 2 bases from J, with 12 bases between. CDR3 sequence: CAGGVGNYGYTF. As DNA, the CDR3 is TGTGCCGGGGGGGTTGGAAACTATGGCTACACCTTC.

The chain uses TRBV27 and TRBJ1-4; TRBD1 aligns across 7 bases. This CDR3 is 14 amino acids long. Germline CDR1 is MNHEY and CDR2 is SMNVEV (reference sequence). V shed 5 bases, J shed 4 bases, and the junction held 4 bases outside the gene matches. The CDR3 DNA is TGTGCCAGCAGTCGACAGGGCCTTAATGAAAAACTGTTTTTT. Residues: CASSRQGLNEKLFF.

The CDR3 reads CASRGGGLQETQYF. For the CDR3, the DNA is TGTGCCAGCAGAGGGGGGGGGCTGCAAGAGACCCAGTACTTC. This chain uses TRBV27 with TRBJ2-5; D might be TRBD2 (7 bases). Trimming stripped 6 bases from V and 2 bases from J, with 13 bases between. This CDR3 region has 14 residues. The germline CDR1 and CDR2 sequences are MNHEY and SMNVEV (reference sequence).

This chain connects TRBV6-6 to TRBJ1-1, with unresolved D. CDR1 MNHNY and CDR2 SVGAGI come from the germline V gene (reference sequence). This CDR3 comprises 15 residues. V shed 0 bases and J shed 8 bases, with 16 bases lying between them. CDR3 in DNA: TGTGCCAGCAGTTACTCTGACGGGTTTCTAGTGGAAGCTTTCTTT. Protein sequence: CASSYSDGFLVEAFF.

The chain carries TRBV6-6 and TRBJ1-2; tentatively, D is TRBD1 (6 bases). Trimming removed 4 bases from V and 3 bases from J, with 18 bases in between. The germline CDR1 and CDR2 sequences are MNHNY and SVGAGI (reference sequence). The CDR3 is 16 amino acids. CDR3: CASSFDAWDIDYGYTF. The CDR3 region has the DNA TGTGCCAGCAGTTTCGATGCATGGGACATCGACTATGGCTACACCTTC.

The J gene is TRBJ2-2, the V gene TRBV28, with 9 bases matching TRBD1. The trim removed 6 bases at V and 4 bases at J, leaving 12 bases unmatched. This CDR3 region has 17 residues. CDR1 and CDR2 from the germline V gene are MDHEN and SYDVKM. The CDR3 region is CASRGQGSKGSTGELFF. Written as DNA, the CDR3 is TGTGCCAGCAGAGGACAGGGGAGCAAGGGGAGCACCGGGGAGCTGTTTTTT.